Listed below are T cell receptor beta chains from one sample, sequenced in a study of neurological immune-mediated disorders. MiXCR, applied by TCRdb to the 5' RACE reads, yields one record per CDR3 protein. The table records tens of thousands of distinct CDR3 sequences, roughly a quarter of them present only once. The sequenced sample was CD4+ T cells from blood. These receptors were obtained from a man aged 50 to 60 with HTLV-1-associated myelopathy (HAM/TSP). Each CDR3 is given with its conserved first and last residue. The order of the fields is V gene, J gene, CDR3 protein.

TRBV9	TRBJ2-2	CASSDGTGTGELFF
TRBV5-1	TRBJ1-6	CASSLGGQRDSPLHF
TRBV5-1	TRBJ2-2	CASSFRRDRGDTGELFF
TRBV20-1	TRBJ2-7	CSAEPDGTYEQYF
TRBV7-9	TRBJ1-1	CASSSNALGPTFF
TRBV5-1	TRBJ1-5	CASSLDNPGQPQHF
TRBV15	TRBJ2-1	CATTPRGLSSYNEQFF
TRBV5-1	TRBJ2-3	CASSQTRAGGTDTQYF
TRBV7-7	TRBJ2-5	CASSRTSFETQYF
TRBV20-1	TRBJ2-1	CSARMGQGPNEQFF
TRBV10-3	TRBJ2-3	CAISEGQGTTDTQYF
TRBV7-9	TRBJ1-1	CASSSIEDAEAFF
TRBV7-9	TRBJ1-4	CASSRPSGMFEKLFF
TRBV5-1	TRBJ1-5	CASSLGTDSNQPQHF
TRBV5-6	TRBJ2-7	CASSTQTDLLLAGSYEQYF
TRBV12-3/TRBV12-4	TRBJ2-5	CASTRTSGGQETQYF
TRBV5-6	TRBJ2-3	CASSLARITDTQYF
TRBV20-1	TRBJ1-1	CSAKQAGGTEAFF
TRBV27	TRBJ2-1	CASSTPTSYFINEQFF
TRBV5-4	TRBJ2-5	CASSLKLAGGETQYF
TRBV7-9	TRBJ1-1	CASSPRQGAGDTEAFF
TRBV5-1	TRBJ2-6	CASSLPGARGANVLTF
TRBV7-8	TRBJ2-7	CASSLGGTGGYEQYF
TRBV27	TRBJ1-2	CASSLSRGNYGYTF
TRBV20-1	TRBJ2-1	CSATPPLVANEQFF
TRBV29-1	TRBJ2-7	CSFRGDYEQYF
TRBV20-1	TRBJ2-1	CSAPKQREGHEQFF
TRBV7-2	TRBJ1-5	CASSLSPAGGQTQHF
TRBV12-3/TRBV12-4	TRBJ2-5	CASSIDSWGETQYF
TRBV5-1	TRBJ2-2	CASSFSGRDTGELFF
TRBV12-3/TRBV12-4	TRBJ2-1	CASSWERGRYNEQFF
TRBV12-3/TRBV12-4	TRBJ1-3	CASSLGTVYSGNTIYF
TRBV12-3/TRBV12-4	TRBJ1-6	CASSLGAAYSPLHF
TRBV6-2/TRBV6-3	TRBJ2-7	CANSLKADPPYEQYF
TRBV20-1	TRBJ2-1	CSARPPAGEVGEQFF